The next 7 T cell receptor beta chains were all read from a single sample in a study of blood T cell repertoires in COVID-19. Here immunoSEQ multiplex PCR was the method, and the copy in TCRdb shows in-frame clones only, minus some. The profile shows roughly 300,000 clones, 87% of them singletons. The sample comprised peripheral blood. These receptors all come from a woman aged 50 to 65 who had recovered from COVID-19.

The chain links TRBV9 to TRBJ2-7; 8 bases fit TRBD2. The V gene end was trimmed by 4 bases and the J gene end by 5 bases; junction bases not matched to a gene: 14. The CDR3 runs 16 residues. Germline-derived CDR1 and CDR2 are SGDLS and YYNGEE. CDR3 DNA sequence: TGTGCCAGCAGCCCCCTCTCCCAGACTAGCGAAGACGAGCAGTACTTC. This gives the protein CASSPLSQTSEDEQYF. The whole variable domain, remainder taken from reference TRBV9 and TRBJ2-7, is DSGVTQTPKHLITATGQRVTLRCSPRSGDLSVYWYQQSLDQGLQFLIQYYNGEERAKGNILERFSAQQFPDLHSELNLSSLELGDSALYFCASSPLSQTSEDEQYFGPGTRLTVT.

V usage is TRBV6-5 and J usage is TRBJ2-1; D gene ambiguous. The CDR3 spans 13 residues. Trimming removed 5 bases at V and 5 bases at J, with 10 bases between. From germline, CDR1 is MNHEY and CDR2 SVGAGI. CDR3 nucleotides: TGTGCCAGCAGTCTCGACACGGACAATGAGCAGTTCTTC. Encoded protein: CASSLDTDNEQFF.

This clone has just one count. The chain combines TRBV7-2 with TRBJ2-7; TRBD2 agrees at 8 bases. From germline, CDR1 is SGHTA and CDR2 FQGNSA. CDR3 length equals 15 residues. The junction had 8 bases not matched to a gene; V was cut back by 4 bases and J by 3 bases. The CDR3 DNA sequence: TGTGCCAGCAGCTCCTCGGCGGGGGGTCACTACGAGCAGTACTTC. Translated, it gives CASSSSAGGHYEQYF. The entire variable domain, with the rest obtained from reference TRBV7-2 and TRBJ2-7, is as follows: GAGVSQSPSNKVTEKGKDVELRCDPISGHTALYWYRQSLGQGLEFLIYFQGNSAPDKSGLPSDRFSAERTGGSVSTLTIQRTQQEDSAVYLCASSSSAGGHYEQYFGPGTRLTVT.

This chain joins TRBV6-4 and TRBJ1-5, with D hard to call. CDR3 length: 13 amino acids. The V gene's germline CDR1 is MRHNA and CDR2 SNTAGT. V was pared by 3 bases and J by 6 bases, with 9 bases between. The DNA of the CDR3 is TGTGCCAGCAGTGAAGAGGTGGGTCAGCCCCAGCATTTT. This translates into CASSEEVGQPQHF.

The J gene is TRBJ2-1, the V gene TRBV28, with 9 bases matching TRBD1. This CDR3 region has 14 residues. After removal of 5 bases from V and 5 bases from J, the junction contained 4 bases not matched to a gene. Germline lookup yields CDR1 MDHEN and CDR2 SYDVKM. The CDR3 sequence is CASSVGTGNNEQFF. For the CDR3, the DNA is TGTGCCAGCAGTGTGGGGACAGGGAACAATGAGCAGTTCTTC.

This sequence joins TRBV2 and TRBJ2-7; 9 bases map to TRBD1. The CDR3 sequence is 14 residues long. In germline, CDR1 is SNHLY, CDR2 FYNNEI. The V and J ends lost 4 bases and 3 bases, in that order; junction bases with no gene match: 4. The CDR3, as DNA: TGTGCCAGCAGTGGCCGGGACAGGGTCTACGAGCAGTACTTC. This encodes CASSGRDRVYEQYF.

The CDR3, as DNA: TGCGCCAGCAGCTTGGTAGAGTTGGGCCCGGGAACTGAAGCTTTCTTT. It translates to CASSLVELGPGTEAFF. The chain links TRBV5-1 to TRBJ1-1; D unresolved. The CDR3 covers 16 residues. Trimming left V 0 bases short and J 5 bases short, with 17 bases between. Per germline, CDR1 SGHRS and CDR2 YFSETQ.